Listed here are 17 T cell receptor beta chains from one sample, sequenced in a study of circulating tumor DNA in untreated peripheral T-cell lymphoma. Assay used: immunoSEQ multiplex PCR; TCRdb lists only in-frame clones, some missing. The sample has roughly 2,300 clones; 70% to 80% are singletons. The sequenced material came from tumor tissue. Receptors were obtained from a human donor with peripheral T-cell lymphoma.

The CDR3 bases are TGTGCCAGTAGTATAGGGGGCGGCACAGATACGCAGTATTTT. It translates to CASSIGGGTDTQYF. This rearrangement joins TRBV19 to TRBJ2-3, with a tentative D call TRBD1 (5 bases). Germline loops: CDR1 LNHDA, CDR2 SQIVND (reference sequence). Trimming stripped 1 base from V and 1 base from J, with 6 bases between. There are 14 residues in the CDR3.

The CDR3 loop reads CASSRGQGTKNIQYF. CDR3 in DNA: TGTGCCAGCAGCCGGGGACAGGGAACCAAAAACATTCAGTACTTC. The chain employs TRBV6-8 and TRBJ2-4, with 9 bases aligning to TRBD1. CDR3 length: 15 residues. CDR1 and CDR2 from the germline V gene are MNHGY and SAAAGT. Trimming at V came to 6 bases and at J to 2 bases, leaving 5 bases not matched to a gene.

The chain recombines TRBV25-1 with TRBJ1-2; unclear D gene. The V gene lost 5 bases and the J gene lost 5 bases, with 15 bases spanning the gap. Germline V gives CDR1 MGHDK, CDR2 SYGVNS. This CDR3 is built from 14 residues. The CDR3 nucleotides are TGTGCCAGCAGTCCCCTCCGGGAAAATTATGGCTACACCTTC. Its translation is CASSPLRENYGYTF.

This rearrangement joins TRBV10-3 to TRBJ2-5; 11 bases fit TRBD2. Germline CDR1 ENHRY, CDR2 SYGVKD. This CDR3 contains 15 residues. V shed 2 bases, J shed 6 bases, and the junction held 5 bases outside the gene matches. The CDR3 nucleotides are TGTGCCATCAGTGAGGGTAGCGGGGGGGCAAAGACCCAGTACTTC. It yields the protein CAISEGSGGAKTQYF.

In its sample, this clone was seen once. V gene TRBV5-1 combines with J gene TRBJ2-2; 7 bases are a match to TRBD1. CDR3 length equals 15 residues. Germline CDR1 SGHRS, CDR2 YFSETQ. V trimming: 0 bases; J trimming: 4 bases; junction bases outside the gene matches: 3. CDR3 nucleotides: TGCGCCAGCAGCTTGGGACAGGGCGTCACCGGGGAGCTGTTTTTT. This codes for CASSLGQGVTGELFF.

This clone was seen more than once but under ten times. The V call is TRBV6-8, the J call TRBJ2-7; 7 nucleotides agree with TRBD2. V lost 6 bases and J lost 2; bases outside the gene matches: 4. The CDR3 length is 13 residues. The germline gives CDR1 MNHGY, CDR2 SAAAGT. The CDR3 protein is CASRQRDAYEQYF. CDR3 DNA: TGTGCCAGCAGACAGCGGGACGCCTACGAGCAGTACTTC.

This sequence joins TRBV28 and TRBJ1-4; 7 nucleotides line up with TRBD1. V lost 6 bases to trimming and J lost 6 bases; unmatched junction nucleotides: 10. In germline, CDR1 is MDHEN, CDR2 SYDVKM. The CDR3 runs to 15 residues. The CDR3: CASRASGQSYEKLFF. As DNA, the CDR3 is TGTGCCAGCAGGGCCTCGGGACAGTCTTATGAAAAACTGTTTTTT.

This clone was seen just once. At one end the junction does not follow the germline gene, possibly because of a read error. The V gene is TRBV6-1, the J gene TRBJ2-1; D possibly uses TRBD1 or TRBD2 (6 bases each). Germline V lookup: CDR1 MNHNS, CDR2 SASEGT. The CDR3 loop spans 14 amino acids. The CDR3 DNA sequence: TGTGCCATCAGTGAAGGGGGGTTATCCAATGAGCAGTTCTTC. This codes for CAISEGGLSNEQFF.

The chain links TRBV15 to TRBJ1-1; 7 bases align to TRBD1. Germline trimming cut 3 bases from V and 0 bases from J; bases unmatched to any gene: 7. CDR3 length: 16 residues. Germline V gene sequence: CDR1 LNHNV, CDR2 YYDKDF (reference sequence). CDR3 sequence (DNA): TGTGCCACCAGCAGGGATTGGGACAGCTTGAACACTGAAGCTTTCTTT. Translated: CATSRDWDSLNTEAFF.

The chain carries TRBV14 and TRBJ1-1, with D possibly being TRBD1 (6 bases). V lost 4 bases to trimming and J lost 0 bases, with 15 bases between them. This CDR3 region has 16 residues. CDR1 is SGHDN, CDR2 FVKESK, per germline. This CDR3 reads CASSPQGRQVNTEAFF. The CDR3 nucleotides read TGTGCCAGCAGCCCCCAAGGGAGACAGGTGAACACTGAAGCTTTCTTT.

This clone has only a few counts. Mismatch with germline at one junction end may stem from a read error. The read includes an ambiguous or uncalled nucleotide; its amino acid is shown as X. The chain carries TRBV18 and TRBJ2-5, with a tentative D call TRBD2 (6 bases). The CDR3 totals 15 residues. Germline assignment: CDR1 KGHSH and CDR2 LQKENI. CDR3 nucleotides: TGTGYCAGCTCACCTACCGGGACGGGACTAGAGACCCAGTACTTC. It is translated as CXSSPTGTGLETQYF.

CDR3 nucleotide sequence: TGTGCCAGCAGCTGGGGGGTGGCAGACGAATCCAATCAGCCCCAGCATTTT. Translating gives CASSWGVADESNQPQHF. This chain links TRBV7-5 with TRBJ1-5. TRBV7-5 is described as a pseudogene. The CDR3 is 17 amino acids.

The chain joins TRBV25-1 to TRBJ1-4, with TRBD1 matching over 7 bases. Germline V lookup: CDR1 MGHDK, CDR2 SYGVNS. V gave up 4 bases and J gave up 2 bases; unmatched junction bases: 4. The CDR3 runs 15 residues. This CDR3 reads CASSASQGTNEKLFF. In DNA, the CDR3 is TGTGCCAGCAGTGCATCACAGGGGACTAATGAAAAACTGTTTTTT.

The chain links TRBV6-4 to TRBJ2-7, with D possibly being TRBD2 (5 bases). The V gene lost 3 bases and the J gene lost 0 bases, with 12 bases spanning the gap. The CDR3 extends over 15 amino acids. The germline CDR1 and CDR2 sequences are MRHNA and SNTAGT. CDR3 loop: CASSEAVNPSYEQYF. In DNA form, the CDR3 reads TGTGCCAGCAGTGAAGCGGTTAATCCCTCCTACGAGCAGTACTTC.

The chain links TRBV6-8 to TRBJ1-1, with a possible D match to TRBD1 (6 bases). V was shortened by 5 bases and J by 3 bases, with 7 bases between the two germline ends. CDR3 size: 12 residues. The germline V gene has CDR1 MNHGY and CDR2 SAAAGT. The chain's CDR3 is CASSDRYTEAFF. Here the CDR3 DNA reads TGTGCCAGCAGTGACAGGTACACTGAAGCTTTCTTT.

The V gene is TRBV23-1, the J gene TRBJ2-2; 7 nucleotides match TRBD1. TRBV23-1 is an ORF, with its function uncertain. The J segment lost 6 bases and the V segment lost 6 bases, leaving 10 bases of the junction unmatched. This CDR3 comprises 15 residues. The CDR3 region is CASSQERQGAGELFF. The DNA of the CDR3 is TGCGCCAGCAGCCAAGAGAGGCAGGGGGCCGGGGAGCTGTTTTTT.

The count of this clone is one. CDR3 region: CASSPGEGIEAFF. The DNA of the CDR3 is TGTGCCAGCAGCCCAGGGGAGGGAATTGAAGCTTTCTTT. The chain couples TRBV7-1 to TRBJ1-1; TRBD1 might be the D (6 bases). TRBV7-1 is recorded as an ORF, its role being uncertain. The CDR3 runs 13 residues. V lost 5 bases and J 7 bases, leaving 14 bases between the germline ends.